A selection of T cell receptor beta chains follows, all from one sample in a study of beta chain features in type 1 diabetes. The protocol was immunoSEQ multiplex PCR, while the TCRdb copy is restricted to in-frame clones and leaves out a portion. In the table there are approximately 200,000 clones, around 10% of which are singletons. The material sequenced was naive CD4+ T cells from blood. These receptors were taken from a woman between 18 and 29 years old in good health. CDR3s include the opening cysteine and the closing phenylalanine or tryptophan. The order of the fields is J gene, V gene, clone size, D gene, CDR3 protein, CDR3 DNA. The D gene is left open where the match is weak. Clone size is shown for a subset of rows, as once, few, many or a class of expanded clone.

j_call: TRBJ2-5
v_call: TRBV29-1
clone_size: few
d_call: -
cdr3_aa: CSVSEQIQETQYF
cdr3_nt: TGCAGCGTTTCAGAACAAATACAAGAGACCCAGTACTTC

j_call: TRBJ2-7
v_call: TRBV7-3
clone_size: -
d_call: -
cdr3_aa: CASSLLASYEQYF
cdr3_nt: TGTGCCAGCAGCTTACTGGCCTCCTACGAGCAGTACTTC

j_call: TRBJ1-5
v_call: TRBV23-1
clone_size: -
d_call: -
cdr3_aa: CASSHSGVPGSNQPQHF
cdr3_nt: TGCGCCAGCAGTCATTCCGGGGTTCCGGGTAGCAATCAGCCCCAGCATTTT

j_call: TRBJ2-1
v_call: TRBV27
clone_size: few
d_call: TRBD1
cdr3_aa: CANSWGQVLREQFF
cdr3_nt: TGTGCCAACAGTTGGGGACAGGTCCTTCGGGAGCAGTTCTTC

j_call: TRBJ2-3
v_call: TRBV27
clone_size: -
d_call: -
cdr3_aa: CASSRTWSGGQYF
cdr3_nt: TGTGCCAGCAGCCGCACCTGGTCCGGTGGGCAGTATTTT

j_call: TRBJ2-6
v_call: TRBV19
clone_size: few
d_call: -
cdr3_aa: CASSTPGAGANVLTF
cdr3_nt: TGTGCCAGTAGTACCCCGGGAGCCGGGGCCAACGTCCTGACTTTC

j_call: TRBJ2-7
v_call: TRBV11-2
clone_size: -
d_call: TRBD1
cdr3_aa: CASSLAPDRGEDEQYF
cdr3_nt: TGTGCCAGCAGCTTAGCCCCAGACAGGGGGGAGGACGAGCAGTACTTC

j_call: TRBJ2-3
v_call: TRBV9
clone_size: few
d_call: -
cdr3_aa: CASSVVGGRSHFDTQYF
cdr3_nt: TGTGCCAGCAGCGTAGTAGGAGGGAGGAGCCATTTCGATACGCAGTATTTT

j_call: TRBJ2-3
v_call: TRBV5-6
clone_size: few
d_call: -
cdr3_aa: CASSYPDSEAPTDTQYF
cdr3_nt: TGTGCCAGCAGCTATCCGGACTCAGAAGCTCCCACAGATACGCAGTATTTT

j_call: TRBJ1-2
v_call: TRBV30
clone_size: few
d_call: -
cdr3_aa: CAWSVNSNYGYTF
cdr3_nt: TGTGCCTGGAGTGTAAACAGCAACTATGGCTACACCTTC

j_call: TRBJ1-2
v_call: TRBV11-2
clone_size: few
d_call: TRBD1
cdr3_aa: CASSGQGAFGYGYTF
cdr3_nt: TGTGCCAGCAGCGGACAGGGGGCCTTTGGCTATGGCTACACCTTC

j_call: TRBJ2-1
v_call: TRBV9
clone_size: few
d_call: TRBD2
cdr3_aa: CASSPSTSGHEQFF
cdr3_nt: TGTGCCAGCAGCCCCTCAACTAGCGGGCATGAGCAGTTCTTC

j_call: TRBJ2-7
v_call: TRBV19
clone_size: few
d_call: TRBD1
cdr3_aa: CASTPTGAYEQYF
cdr3_nt: TGTGCCAGTACTCCGACAGGGGCCTACGAGCAGTACTTC

j_call: TRBJ2-7
v_call: TRBV7-8
clone_size: -
d_call: TRBD2
cdr3_aa: CASSIRDYPLYF
cdr3_nt: TGTGCCAGCAGCATCCGGGACTATCCTTTGTACTTC

j_call: TRBJ2-1
v_call: TRBV19
clone_size: few
d_call: TRBD2
cdr3_aa: CASTWTSGGTRYNEQFF
cdr3_nt: TGTGCCAGTACCTGGACTAGCGGAGGTACGCGGTACAATGAGCAGTTCTTC

j_call: TRBJ1-1
v_call: TRBV29-1
clone_size: many
d_call: -
cdr3_aa: CSVVLRTMNTEAFF
cdr3_nt: TGCAGCGTTGTTCTGAGAACGATGAACACTGAAGCTTTCTTT

j_call: TRBJ2-7
v_call: TRBV7-9
clone_size: many
d_call: -
cdr3_aa: CASSPPTGYEQYF
cdr3_nt: TGTGCCAGCAGCCCGCCTACAGGCTACGAGCAGTACTTC

j_call: TRBJ2-3
v_call: TRBV5-1
clone_size: -
d_call: TRBD2
cdr3_aa: CASSLTGGGDTQYF
cdr3_nt: TGCGCCAGCAGCTTGACGGGGGGAGGAGATACGCAGTATTTT

j_call: TRBJ2-5
v_call: TRBV18
clone_size: -
d_call: TRBD2
cdr3_aa: CASSPPGLPGTQYF
cdr3_nt: TGTGCCAGCTCACCACCGGGACTACCGGGGACCCAGTACTTC

j_call: TRBJ2-7
v_call: TRBV11-2
clone_size: few
d_call: -
cdr3_aa: CASSLDRGGEQYF
cdr3_nt: TGTGCCAGCAGCTTAGACAGGGGTGGCGAGCAGTACTTC

j_call: TRBJ2-2
v_call: TRBV7-7
clone_size: few
d_call: -
cdr3_aa: CASSGSLPGELFF
cdr3_nt: TGTGCCAGCAGCGGTAGTCTGCCCGGGGAGCTGTTTTTT

j_call: TRBJ1-5
v_call: TRBV27
clone_size: few
d_call: -
cdr3_aa: CASSFRSAGVKDQPQHF
cdr3_nt: TGTGCCAGCAGTTTCCGTTCGGCCGGGGTTAAGGATCAGCCCCAGCATTTT

j_call: TRBJ1-1
v_call: TRBV7-6
clone_size: -
d_call: -
cdr3_aa: CASSPQPGITEAFF
cdr3_nt: TGTGCCAGCAGCCCCCAGCCAGGGATCACTGAAGCTTTCTTT

j_call: TRBJ2-7
v_call: TRBV18
clone_size: -
d_call: TRBD2
cdr3_aa: CASSTGTSGAYEQYF
cdr3_nt: TGTGCCAGCTCAACTGGGACTAGCGGGGCCTACGAGCAGTACTTC

j_call: TRBJ2-2
v_call: TRBV9
clone_size: -
d_call: -
cdr3_aa: CASSPPEVTGELFF
cdr3_nt: TGTGCCAGCAGCCCCCCCGAGGTAACCGGGGAGCTGTTTTTT

j_call: TRBJ2-1
v_call: TRBV14
clone_size: few
d_call: -
cdr3_aa: CASSQEQGRWNEQFF
cdr3_nt: TGTGCCAGCAGCCAAGAACAGGGGAGGTGGAATGAGCAGTTCTTC

j_call: TRBJ2-3
v_call: TRBV5-1
clone_size: -
d_call: TRBD1
cdr3_aa: CASSLVPGTGAADTQYF
cdr3_nt: TGCGCCAGCAGCTTGGTCCCCGGGACAGGGGCTGCAGATACGCAGTATTTT

j_call: TRBJ2-5
v_call: TRBV7-9
clone_size: few
d_call: TRBD2
cdr3_aa: CASSPGLAGDKETQYF
cdr3_nt: TGTGCCAGCAGCCCGGGACTAGCGGGAGACAAAGAGACCCAGTACTTC